This is a list of T cell receptor beta chains from one sample in a study of blood T cell repertoires in COVID-19. Libraries were prepared by immunoSEQ multiplex PCR; TCRdb keeps only in-frame clonotypes and omits some of them. The table shows around 320,000 clones, with around 89% occurring only once. Material for sequencing was peripheral blood. These receptors all come from a woman in her thirties who had recovered from COVID-19. CDR3s leave out the opening cysteine and the closing phenylalanine or tryptophan.

J: TRBJ1-5
V: TRBV23-1
CDR3: ASNGQGEQPQH

J: TRBJ2-7
V: TRBV7-6
CDR3: ASSLASVSYEQY

J: TRBJ2-7
V: TRBV4-3
CDR3: ASSQHRDRGEQY

J: TRBJ2-5
V: TRBV6-6
CDR3: ASRRRRLAGNDGETQY

J: TRBJ2-7
V: TRBV19
CDR3: ASSIDRNSPGYEQY

J: TRBJ2-5
V: TRBV9
CDR3: ASSVYGAGVKETQY

J: TRBJ1-3
V: TRBV2
CDR3: ASSPQGAPGNTIY

J: TRBJ2-6
V: TRBV4-3
CDR3: ASSQDIRGQGARGANVLT

J: TRBJ1-2
V: TRBV28
CDR3: ASTQGDGYT

J: TRBJ2-1
V: TRBV29-1
CDR3: SVVSLTPGLAASSYNEQF

J: TRBJ1-1
V: TRBV25-1
CDR3: ASSELDRLDTEAF

J: TRBJ2-5
V: TRBV6-5
CDR3: ASSFTRPGTQY

J: TRBJ2-3
V: TRBV10-3
CDR3: AIGLAGFSDTQY

J: TRBJ2-7
V: TRBV30
CDR3: ACGRQYATQQY

J: TRBJ2-5
V: TRBV18
CDR3: ASSASIRQETQY

J: TRBJ2-5
V: TRBV6-5
CDR3: ASSYSERETQY

J: TRBJ2-3
V: TRBV6-2/TRBV6-3
CDR3: ASSYWAGDTDTQY

J: TRBJ1-2
V: TRBV28
CDR3: ASSSGGIPVSYGYT

J: TRBJ1-1
V: TRBV5-1
CDR3: ASSLSTGRTEAF

J: TRBJ2-7
V: TRBV11-2
CDR3: ASSFPGLLYEQY

J: TRBJ1-1
V: TRBV5-4
CDR3: ASSLGGRADTEAF

J: TRBJ2-1
V: TRBV10-1
CDR3: ARGQFSYNEQF

J: TRBJ2-7
V: TRBV5-1
CDR3: ASSLMGTGDYEQY

J: TRBJ2-2
V: TRBV27
CDR3: ASSFNSANTGELF

J: TRBJ1-1
V: TRBV29-1
CDR3: SVEWQGLSTEAF

J: TRBJ2-2
V: TRBV11-3
CDR3: ASSEGVANTGELF

J: TRBJ2-1
V: TRBV4-3
CDR3: ASSPGTSGGNEQF

J: TRBJ2-7
V: TRBV5-1
CDR3: ASSLNRGSYEQY

J: TRBJ1-2
V: TRBV6-5
CDR3: ASRETGSGYT

J: TRBJ1-2
V: TRBV3-1/TRBV3-2
CDR3: ASSHPDRDGNYGYT

J: TRBJ2-4
V: TRBV7-9
CDR3: ASSLNLGAAKNIQY

J: TRBJ1-2
V: TRBV2
CDR3: ASRTGTGAGYT

J: TRBJ2-1
V: TRBV2
CDR3: ASSSLVPIGF

J: TRBJ2-3
V: TRBV2
CDR3: ASSDLGARTDTQY

J: TRBJ1-1
V: TRBV30
CDR3: AWSAPGWFTTEAF

J: TRBJ2-5
V: TRBV11-2
CDR3: ASSLQGGETQY

J: TRBJ2-7
V: TRBV4-1
CDR3: ARSRLVAGGSDEQY

J: TRBJ2-1
V: TRBV7-2
CDR3: ASSLGSVSYNEQF

J: TRBJ2-7
V: TRBV2
CDR3: ASSGLVYEQY

J: TRBJ1-2
V: TRBV21-1
CDR3: ASLTQPQGLYGYT

J: TRBJ2-1
V: TRBV19
CDR3: ASNPGLGDEQF

J: TRBJ2-1
V: TRBV7-3
CDR3: ASGLGGEQF

J: TRBJ2-2
V: TRBV5-1
CDR3: ASSLGTLNTGELF

J: TRBJ2-7
V: TRBV6-1
CDR3: ASTTSSSYEQY

J: TRBJ2-7
V: TRBV6-2/TRBV6-3
CDR3: ASSYFYGGSYEQY